The present TCR beta chain was sequenced within a study of T cell responses to AZD1222 COVID-19 vaccine. The germline V and J ends were trimmed by 6 bases and 4 bases, with 10 bases remaining between them. The CDR3 covers 11 residues. Per the germline V gene, CDR1 is DFQATT and CDR2 is SNEGSKA (reference sequence). Method: immunoSEQ multiplex PCR; TCRdb's copy keeps in-frame clones and lacks some. There are 150,000 to 200,000 clones in the sample; approximately 90% occur only once, and around 4% lies in the top ten. This chain uses TRBV20-1 with TRBJ2-7; D unclear. Here the sequenced sample was peripheral blood, taken on day 0 of AZD1222 vaccination. The receptor's source is an adult in good health. CDR3 protein: CSAGANYEQYF. The DNA for the CDR3 is TGCAGTGCCGGAGCAAATTACGAGCAGTACTTC.